The 23 T cell receptor beta chains below were found in one sample sequenced in a study of blood T cell repertoires in COVID-19. Sequenced by immunoSEQ multiplex PCR; TCRdb stores in-frame clones only, minus some. Of 130,000 or so clones in the sample, approximately 84% were seen once. Sequenced input: peripheral blood. The receptors come from a woman aged 55-70 years with acute or convalescent COVID-19.

J is TRBJ1-5 and V is TRBV11-2; 9 bases line up with TRBD1. This CDR3 contains 16 residues. Germline V gene lookup returns CDR1 SGHAT and CDR2 FQNNGV. V shed 4 bases and J 7 bases; nucleotides not matched to a gene: 11. CDR3 residues: CASSSSLTGGAQPQHF. The CDR3 DNA is TGTGCCAGCAGCTCCTCTCTCACAGGGGGCGCGCAGCCCCAGCATTTT.

This chain connects TRBV7-9 to TRBJ2-7; 7 positions match TRBD1. Germline CDR1 and CDR2: SEHNR and FQNEAQ (reference sequence). There are 17 residues in the CDR3. With 4 bases clipped from V and 2 bases from J, the junction kept 14 bases outside the gene matches. The CDR3 DNA follows: TGTGCCAGCAGCTCAACTGGCTACGGGACAGAAACCTACGAGCAGTACTTC. Translating it yields CASSSTGYGTETYEQYF.

The chain couples TRBV6-6 to TRBJ1-1; 7 bases map to TRBD1. CDR3 length equals 13 residues. V lost 4 bases, J lost 11 bases, and 10 bases stayed unmatched. In germline, CDR1 is MNHNY, CDR2 SVGAGI (reference sequence). CDR3 DNA sequence: TGTGCCAGCAGTTCCAACGACAGGGCGAGGGCTTTCTTT. This encodes CASSSNDRARAFF.

The chain couples TRBV20-1 to TRBJ1-1, with no clear D. CDR1 is DFQATT, CDR2 SNEGSKA, per germline (reference sequence). The V and J ends lost 6 bases and 10 bases respectively, with 15 bases between them. The CDR3 spans 11 residues. The DNA for the CDR3 is TGCAGTGCCCCGGGTAGGTTTGGAGCTTTCTTT. Amino acids: CSAPGRFGAFF.

V and J are TRBV7-9 and TRBJ2-5, with D perhaps matching TRBD2 (5 bases). Trimming took 6 bases from V and 5 from J, leaving 10 bases between them. Germline V lookup: CDR1 SEHNR, CDR2 FQNEAQ (reference sequence). The CDR3 is 12 amino acids. CDR3 in DNA: TGTGCCAGCAGGGAACTAGACGAGACCCAGTACTTC. Residues: CASRELDETQYF. Complete variable domain (other parts from reference TRBV7-9 and TRBJ2-5): DTGVSQNPRHKITKRGQNVTFRCDPISEHNRLYWYRQTLGQGPEFLTYFQNEAQLEKSRLLSDRFSAERPKGSFSTLEIQRTEQGDSAMYLCASRELDETQYFGPGTRLLVL.

The chain recombines TRBV12-3 or TRBV12-4 with TRBJ1-1, with 7 nucleotides matching TRBD1. The V segment lost 5 bases and the J segment 3 bases; nucleotides outside the gene matches: 3. This CDR3 spans 13 amino acids. DNA of the CDR3: TGTGCCAGCAGTACAACAGGGGACACTGAAGCTTTCTTT. Its translation is CASSTTGDTEAFF.

The chain couples TRBV28 to TRBJ1-6, with TRBD1 matching 7 bases. The CDR3 runs 13 residues. The germline V gene encodes CDR1 MDHEN and CDR2 SYDVKM. Trimming took 1 base from V and 13 from J; bases not matched to a gene: 4. The CDR3 loop is CASSLSSTGPLHF. CDR3 DNA: TGTGCCAGCAGTTTATCCTCGACAGGGCCCCTCCACTTT. Full variable domain (rest looked up from reference TRBV28 and TRBJ1-6): DVKVTQSSRYLVKRTGEKVFLECVQDMDHENMFWYRQDPGLGLRLIYFSYDVKMKEKGDIPEGYSVSREKKERFSLILESASTNQTSMYLCASSLSSTGPLHFGNGTRLTVT.

This clone was detected once. The chain couples TRBV10-3 to TRBJ1-5, with a tentative D call TRBD1 (5 bases). The CDR3 loop spans 13 amino acids. In germline, CDR1 is ENHRY, CDR2 SYGVKD. V was cut by 4 bases and J by 5 bases, with 9 bases left in between. CDR3 sequence reads: CAISVDSDQPQHF. The CDR3 coding sequence is TGTGCCATCAGTGTCGACAGTGATCAGCCCCAGCATTTT.

The genes are TRBV14 and TRBJ2-2; possibly TRBD2 for D (5 bases). The CDR3 extends over 12 amino acids. Germline loops: CDR1 SGHDN, CDR2 FVKESK. V lost 8 bases and J lost 6, with 10 bases in between. The CDR3 protein is CASGLGAGELFF. The CDR3 DNA reads TGTGCCAGCGGACTCGGAGCCGGGGAGCTGTTTTTT. Full variable domain (missing parts from reference TRBV14 and TRBJ2-2): EAGVTQFPSHSVIEKGQTVTLRCDPISGHDNLYWYRRVMGKEIKFLLHFVKESKQDESGMPNNRFLAERTGGTYSTLKVQPAELEDSGVYFCASGLGAGELFFGEGSRLTVL.

CDR3 sequence reads: CASRVFLGANTEAFF. The CDR3, as DNA: TGTGCCAGCAGGGTATTTCTGGGGGCCAACACTGAAGCTTTCTTT. The V gene is TRBV2, the J gene TRBJ1-1; D perhaps matches TRBD1 (6 bases). The CDR3 loop spans 15 amino acids. With 6 bases removed from V and 2 bases from J, the gap between germline ends came to 16 bases. Germline assignment: CDR1 SNHLY and CDR2 FYNNEI.

This chain connects TRBV12-3 or TRBV12-4 to TRBJ1-5, with D unresolved. Trimming shortened V by 3 bases and J by 7 bases, and 10 bases separated the two germline ends. The CDR3 contains 13 residues. CDR3 protein: CASSFARVQPQHF. The CDR3 nucleotides read TGTGCCAGCAGTTTTGCGAGGGTGCAGCCCCAGCATTTT.

This chain links TRBV6-5 with TRBJ2-3, with D possibly being TRBD2 (6 bases). Germline V CDR1 and CDR2: MNHEY, SVGAGI. V was cut by 0 bases and J by 4 bases, with 11 bases left in between. There are 15 residues in the CDR3. This CDR3 is CASSYSISGADTQYF. The CDR3, as DNA: TGTGCCAGCAGTTACTCGATTTCGGGGGCAGATACGCAGTATTTT.

V usage is TRBV7-3 and J usage is TRBJ2-4, with TRBD2 as a possible D gene (5 bases). This CDR3 has 15 amino acids. The V and J ends lost 5 bases and 9 bases respectively, with 20 bases between them. Germline V CDR1 and CDR2: SGHTA, FQGTGA. For the CDR3, the DNA is TGTGCCAGCAGCCGTTCCCCAGCCCAAGGGAGCATTCAGTACTTC. This sequence encodes CASSRSPAQGSIQYF.

V gene TRBV21-1 combines with J gene TRBJ2-3; the DNA was not used to check the table's D call, TRBD2. TRBV21-1 is assigned pseudogene status. The CDR3 sequence is 14 residues long. CDR3 in amino acids: CAMVLAGVTDTQYF. The CDR3 nucleotides are TGTGCCATGGTGCTAGCGGGGGTCACAGATACGCAGTATTTT.

The chain is built from TRBV5-6 and TRBJ1-2, with 7 bases identical to TRBD1. Per the germline V gene, CDR1 is SGHDT and CDR2 is YYEEEE. V lost 3 bases to trimming and J lost 8 bases; unmatched junction nucleotides: 7. The CDR3 has 13 residues. The CDR3 spells CASSYDRERGYTF. DNA of the CDR3: TGTGCCAGCAGCTACGACAGGGAACGGGGCTACACCTTC.

The CDR3 here is CASSQDRGGPTDTQYF. The DNA of the CDR3 is TGTGCCAGCAGCCAAGATCGCGGGGGGCCAACAGATACGCAGTATTTT. The chain links TRBV4-2 to TRBJ2-3; 8 bases fit TRBD2. Germline values: CDR1 LGHNA, CDR2 YNFKEQ. The CDR3 is 16 amino acids. The V segment lost 0 bases and the J segment 3 bases; nucleotides outside the gene matches: 5.

This clone was recorded only once. The V call is TRBV29-1, the J call TRBJ1-6, with TRBD1 identical over 8 bases. This CDR3 is built from 14 residues. From germline, CDR1 is SQVTM and CDR2 ANQGSEA. V lost 3 bases to trimming and J lost 9 bases; unmatched junction nucleotides: 7. Written as DNA, the CDR3 is TGCAGCGTTGAGGCAGGGGGCCAGGGTTCACCCCTCCACTTT. This encodes CSVEAGGQGSPLHF. The whole variable domain, remainder taken from reference TRBV29-1 and TRBJ1-6, is SAVISQKPSRDICQRGTSLTIQCQVDSQVTMMFWYRQQPGQSLTLIATANQGSEATYESGFVIDKFPISRPNLTFSTLTVSNMSPEDSSIYLCSVEAGGQGSPLHFGNGTRLTVT.

This rearrangement joins TRBV29-1 to TRBJ1-2; 8 nucleotides match TRBD1. Looked up from germline, CDR1 is SQVTM and CDR2 is ANQGSEA. J lost 3 bases, V lost 6 bases, and 12 bases had no gene match. This CDR3 contains 15 residues. The DNA for the CDR3 is TGCAGCGTGCACACCGGACAGGGAAGGGACTATGGCTACACCTTC. It yields the protein CSVHTGQGRDYGYTF. Full variable domain (outside the CDR3, taken from reference TRBV29-1 and TRBJ1-2): SAVISQKPSRDICQRGTSLTIQCQVDSQVTMMFWYRQQPGQSLTLIATANQGSEATYESGFVIDKFPISRPNLTFSTLTVSNMSPEDSSIYLCSVHTGQGRDYGYTFGSGTRLTVV.

Note on this clone: The sample holds other DNA sequences that translate to the same CDR3. This chain links TRBV30 with TRBJ1-5; D is ambiguous. CDR3 length: 12 residues. V lost 4 bases and J lost 2, with 6 bases in between. Germline V gene lookup returns CDR1 GTSNPN and CDR2 SVGIG (reference sequence). CDR3 nucleotides: TGTGCCTGGACCCGGGGCAATCAGCCCCAGCATTTT. Translation: CAWTRGNQPQHF.

The V and J genes are TRBV5-1 and TRBJ1-1; D perhaps matches TRBD1 (6 bases). CDR1 is SGHRS, CDR2 YFSETQ, per germline. The CDR3 loop spans 17 amino acids. V was pared by 4 bases and J by 0 bases, with 19 bases between. In DNA, the CDR3 is TGCGCCAGCAGCAGATACCTATGGACAGATATGAACACTGAAGCTTTCTTT. Amino acids: CASSRYLWTDMNTEAFF.

The J gene is TRBJ1-5, the V gene TRBV30; TRBD1 might be the D (5 bases). The CDR3 spans 13 residues. V lost 4 bases to trimming and J lost 4 bases, with 11 bases between them. Germline loops: CDR1 GTSNPN, CDR2 SVGIG (reference sequence). The CDR3 nucleotides read TGTGCCTGGAACCCAAGGGGTAATCAGCCCCAGCATTTT. This translates into CAWNPRGNQPQHF.

The rearrangement links TRBV6-5 to TRBJ2-7, with 7 bases that match TRBD1. Germline values: CDR1 MNHEY, CDR2 SVGAGI. CDR3 length equals 13 residues. V lost 5 bases to trimming and J lost 2 bases; unmatched junction nucleotides: 3. The CDR3 nucleotides are TGTGCCAGCAGTCCTACAGGGGCCTACGAGCAGTACGTC. Translating it yields CASSPTGAYEQYV.

This clone was picked up a small number of times. V gene TRBV18 combines with J gene TRBJ1-2; TRBD1 aligns across 7 bases. CDR3 length: 14 residues. Germline loops: CDR1 KGHSH, CDR2 LQKENI. The J segment lost 6 bases and the V segment lost 4 bases, leaving 8 bases of the junction unmatched. CDR3 in DNA: TGTGCCAGCTCACAATGGGACAGCCGTAATGGCTACACCTTC. Translated: CASSQWDSRNGYTF.